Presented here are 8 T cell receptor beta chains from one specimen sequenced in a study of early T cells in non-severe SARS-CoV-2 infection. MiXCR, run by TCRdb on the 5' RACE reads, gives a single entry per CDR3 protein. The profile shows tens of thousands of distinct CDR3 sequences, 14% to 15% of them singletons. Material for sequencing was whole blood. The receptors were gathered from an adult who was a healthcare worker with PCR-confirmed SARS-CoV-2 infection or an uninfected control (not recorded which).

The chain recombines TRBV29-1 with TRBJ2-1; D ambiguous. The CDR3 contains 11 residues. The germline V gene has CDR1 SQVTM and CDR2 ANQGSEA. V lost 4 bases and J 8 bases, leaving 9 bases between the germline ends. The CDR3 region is CSVVIWHEQFF. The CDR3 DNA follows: TGCAGCGTTGTTATATGGCATGAGCAGTTCTTC.

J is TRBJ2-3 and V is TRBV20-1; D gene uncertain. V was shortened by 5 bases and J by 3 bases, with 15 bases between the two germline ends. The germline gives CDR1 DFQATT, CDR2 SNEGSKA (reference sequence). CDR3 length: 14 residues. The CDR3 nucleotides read TGCAGTGCTGCCAATGGCCCTAGGACAGATACGCAGTATTTT. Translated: CSAANGPRTDTQYF.

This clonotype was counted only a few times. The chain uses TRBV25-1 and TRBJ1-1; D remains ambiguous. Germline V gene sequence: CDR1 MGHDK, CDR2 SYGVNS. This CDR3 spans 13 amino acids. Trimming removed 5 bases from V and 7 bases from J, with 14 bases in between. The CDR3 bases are TGTGCCAGCAGTTTTCTTCGATCCAATGAAGCTTTCTTT. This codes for CASSFLRSNEAFF.

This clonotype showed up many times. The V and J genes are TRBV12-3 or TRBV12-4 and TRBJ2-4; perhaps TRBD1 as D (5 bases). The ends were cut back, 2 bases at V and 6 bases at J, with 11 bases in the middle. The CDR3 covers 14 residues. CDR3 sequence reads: CASSLRQQTNIQYF. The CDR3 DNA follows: TGTGCCAGCAGTTTACGACAGCAGACAAACATTCAGTACTTC.

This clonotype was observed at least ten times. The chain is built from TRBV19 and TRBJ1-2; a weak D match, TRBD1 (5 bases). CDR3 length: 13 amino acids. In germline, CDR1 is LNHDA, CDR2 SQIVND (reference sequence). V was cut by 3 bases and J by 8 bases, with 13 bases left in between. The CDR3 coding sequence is TGTGCCAGTAGTATCGGAGGGGTACTCGGCTACACCTTC. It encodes CASSIGGVLGYTF.

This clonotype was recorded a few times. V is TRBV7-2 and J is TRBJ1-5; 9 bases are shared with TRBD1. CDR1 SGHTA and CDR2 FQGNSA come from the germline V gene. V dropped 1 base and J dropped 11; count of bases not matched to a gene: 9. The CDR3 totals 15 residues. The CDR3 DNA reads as TGTGCCAGCAGCTTAGGCGGGACAGGGCGGGCAGCCCAGCATTTT. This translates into CASSLGGTGRAAQHF.

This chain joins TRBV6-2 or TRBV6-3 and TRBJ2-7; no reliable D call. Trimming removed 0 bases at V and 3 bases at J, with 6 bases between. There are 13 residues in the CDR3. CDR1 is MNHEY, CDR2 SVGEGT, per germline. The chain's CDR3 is CASSYSSLYEQYF. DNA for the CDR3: TGTGCCAGCAGTTACTCGAGCCTCTACGAGCAGTACTTC.

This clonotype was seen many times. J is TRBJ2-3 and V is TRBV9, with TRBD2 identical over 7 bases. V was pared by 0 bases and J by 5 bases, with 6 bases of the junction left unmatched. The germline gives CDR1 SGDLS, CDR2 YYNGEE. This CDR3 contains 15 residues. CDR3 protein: CASSVEGLDGDTQYF. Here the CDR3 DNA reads TGTGCCAGCAGCGTAGAAGGACTAGACGGAGATACGCAGTATTTT.